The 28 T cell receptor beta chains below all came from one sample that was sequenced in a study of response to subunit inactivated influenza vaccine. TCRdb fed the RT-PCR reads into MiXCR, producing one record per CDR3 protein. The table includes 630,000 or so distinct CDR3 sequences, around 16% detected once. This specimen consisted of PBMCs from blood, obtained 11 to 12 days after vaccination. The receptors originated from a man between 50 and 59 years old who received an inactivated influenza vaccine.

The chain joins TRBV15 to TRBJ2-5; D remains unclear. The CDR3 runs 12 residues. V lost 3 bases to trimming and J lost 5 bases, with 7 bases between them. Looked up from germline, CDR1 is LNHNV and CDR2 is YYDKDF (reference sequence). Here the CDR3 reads CATSSPWETQYF. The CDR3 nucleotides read TGTGCCACCAGCAGCCCCTGGGAGACCCAGTACTTC. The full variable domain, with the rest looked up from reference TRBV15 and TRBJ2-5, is DAMVIQNPRYQVTQFGKPVTLSCSQTLNHNVMYWYQQKSSQAPKLLFHYYDKDFNNEADTPDNFQSRRPNTSFCFLDIRSPGLGDTAMYLCATSSPWETQYFGPGTRLLVL.

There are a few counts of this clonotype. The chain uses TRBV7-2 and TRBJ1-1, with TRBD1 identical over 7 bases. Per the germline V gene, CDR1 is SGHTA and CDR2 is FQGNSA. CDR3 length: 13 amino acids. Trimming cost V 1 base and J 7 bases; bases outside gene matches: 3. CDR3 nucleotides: TGTGCCAGCAGCTTAGGACAGGGTTTTGAAGCTTTCTTT. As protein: CASSLGQGFEAFF.

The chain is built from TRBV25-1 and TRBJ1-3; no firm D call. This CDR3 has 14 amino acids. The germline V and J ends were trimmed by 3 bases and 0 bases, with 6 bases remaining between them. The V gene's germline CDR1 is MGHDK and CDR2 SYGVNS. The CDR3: CASSDGYSGNTIYF. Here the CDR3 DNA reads TGTGCCAGCAGTGACGGGTACTCTGGAAACACCATATATTTT. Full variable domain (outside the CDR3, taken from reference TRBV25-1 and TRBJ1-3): EADIYQTPRYLVIGTGKKITLECSQTMGHDKMYWYQQDPGMELHLIHYSYGVNSTEKGDLSSESTVSRIRTEHFPLTLESARPSHTSQYLCASSDGYSGNTIYFGEGSWLTVV.

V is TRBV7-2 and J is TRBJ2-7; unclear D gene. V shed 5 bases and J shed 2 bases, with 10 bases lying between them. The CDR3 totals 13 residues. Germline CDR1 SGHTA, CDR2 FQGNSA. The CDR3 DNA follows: TGTGCCAGCAGCAAAAGACATACCTACGAGCAGTACTTC. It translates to CASSKRHTYEQYF.

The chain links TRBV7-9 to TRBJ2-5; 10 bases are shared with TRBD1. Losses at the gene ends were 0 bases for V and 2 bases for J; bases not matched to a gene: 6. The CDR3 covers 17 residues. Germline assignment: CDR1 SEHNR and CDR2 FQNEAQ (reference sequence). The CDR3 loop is CASSLAETGGDQETQYF. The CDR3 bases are TGTGCCAGCAGCTTAGCTGAGACAGGGGGCGATCAAGAGACCCAGTACTTC.

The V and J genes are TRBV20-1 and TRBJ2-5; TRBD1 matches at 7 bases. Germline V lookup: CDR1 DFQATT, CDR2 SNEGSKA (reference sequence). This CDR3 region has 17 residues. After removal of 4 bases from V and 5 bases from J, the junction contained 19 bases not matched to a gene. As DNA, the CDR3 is TGCAGTGCTACTCTGCCCCGGACACAGGGGCTCCATGAGACCCAGTACTTC. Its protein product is CSATLPRTQGLHETQYF.

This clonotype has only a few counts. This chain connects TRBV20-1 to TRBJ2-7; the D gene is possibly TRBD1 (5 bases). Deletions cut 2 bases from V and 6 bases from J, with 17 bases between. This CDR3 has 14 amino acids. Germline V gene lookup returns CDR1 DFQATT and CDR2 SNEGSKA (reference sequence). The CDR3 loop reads CSARYQGVTSEQYF. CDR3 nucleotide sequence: TGCAGTGCTAGATATCAGGGCGTAACGAGCGAGCAGTACTTC.

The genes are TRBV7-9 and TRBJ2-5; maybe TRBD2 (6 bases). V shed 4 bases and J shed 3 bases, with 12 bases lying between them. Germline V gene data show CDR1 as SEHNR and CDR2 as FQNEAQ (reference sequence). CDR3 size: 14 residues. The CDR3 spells CASSSRGSEETQYF. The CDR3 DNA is TGTGCCAGCAGCTCGCGGGGTAGTGAAGAGACCCAGTACTTC.

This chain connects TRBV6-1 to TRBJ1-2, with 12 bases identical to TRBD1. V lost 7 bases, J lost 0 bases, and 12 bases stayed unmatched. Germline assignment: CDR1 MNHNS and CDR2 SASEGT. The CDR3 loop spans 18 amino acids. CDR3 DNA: TGTGCCAGCATTCCGCCGGGACAGGGGGCTCCCTCTAACTATGGCTACACCTTC. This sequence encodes CASIPPGQGAPSNYGYTF.

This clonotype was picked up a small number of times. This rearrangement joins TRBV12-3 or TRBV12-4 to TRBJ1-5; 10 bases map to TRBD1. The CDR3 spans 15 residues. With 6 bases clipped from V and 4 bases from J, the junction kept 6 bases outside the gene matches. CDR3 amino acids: CASRETGGGNQPQHF. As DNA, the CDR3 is TGTGCCAGCAGGGAGACAGGGGGCGGTAATCAGCCCCAGCATTTT.

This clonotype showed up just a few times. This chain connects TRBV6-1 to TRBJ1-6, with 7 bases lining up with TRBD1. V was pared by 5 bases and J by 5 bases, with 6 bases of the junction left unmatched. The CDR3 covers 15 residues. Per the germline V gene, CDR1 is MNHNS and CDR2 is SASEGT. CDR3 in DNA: TGTGCCAGCAGTAAGGGACAGAATAATAATTCACCCCTCCACTTT. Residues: CASSKGQNNNSPLHF.

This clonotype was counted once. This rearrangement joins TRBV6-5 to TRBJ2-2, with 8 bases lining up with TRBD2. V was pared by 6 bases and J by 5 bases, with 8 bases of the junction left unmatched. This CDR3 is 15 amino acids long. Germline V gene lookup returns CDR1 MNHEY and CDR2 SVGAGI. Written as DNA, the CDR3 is TGTGCCAGCAGATTAGCGGGGCAGGGTACCGGGGAGCTGTTTTTT. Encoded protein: CASRLAGQGTGELFF.

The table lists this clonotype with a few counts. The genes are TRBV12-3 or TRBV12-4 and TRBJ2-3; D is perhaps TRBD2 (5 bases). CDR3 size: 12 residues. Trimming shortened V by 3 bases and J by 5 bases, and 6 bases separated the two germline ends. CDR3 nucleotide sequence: TGTGCCAGCAGTTTCGGGGTAGATACGCAGTATTTT. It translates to CASSFGVDTQYF.

Here the CDR3 DNA reads TGTGCCAGCAGTCAAACAGGGGCGAGCCCAGATACGCAGTATTTT. Encoded protein: CASSQTGASPDTQYF. The chain uses TRBV5-4 and TRBJ2-3; 7 bases are a match to TRBD1. CDR3 length: 15 amino acids. Germline V gene sequence: CDR1 SGHNT, CDR2 YYREEE (reference sequence). With V trimmed by 5 bases and J by 4 bases, 10 bases remained unmatched.

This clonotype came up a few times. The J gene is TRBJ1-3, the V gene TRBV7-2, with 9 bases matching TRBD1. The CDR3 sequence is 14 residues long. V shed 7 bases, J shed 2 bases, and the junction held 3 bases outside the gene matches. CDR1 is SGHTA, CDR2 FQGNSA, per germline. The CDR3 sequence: CASTGTGTGNTIYF. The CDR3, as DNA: TGTGCCAGCACCGGGACAGGGACTGGAAACACCATATATTTT.

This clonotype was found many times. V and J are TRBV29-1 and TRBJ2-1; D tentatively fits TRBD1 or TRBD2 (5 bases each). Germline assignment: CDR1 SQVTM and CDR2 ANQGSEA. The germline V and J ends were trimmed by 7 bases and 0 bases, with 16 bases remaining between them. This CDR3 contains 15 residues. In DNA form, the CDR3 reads TGCAGCGCCCTAGGTGGGGACGGCTCCTACAATGAGCAGTTCTTC. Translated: CSALGGDGSYNEQFF.

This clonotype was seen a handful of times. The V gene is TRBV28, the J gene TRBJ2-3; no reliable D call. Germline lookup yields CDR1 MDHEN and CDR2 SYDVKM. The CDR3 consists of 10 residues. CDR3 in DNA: TGTGCAAAATGCACAGATACGCAGTATTTT. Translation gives CAKCTDTQYF.

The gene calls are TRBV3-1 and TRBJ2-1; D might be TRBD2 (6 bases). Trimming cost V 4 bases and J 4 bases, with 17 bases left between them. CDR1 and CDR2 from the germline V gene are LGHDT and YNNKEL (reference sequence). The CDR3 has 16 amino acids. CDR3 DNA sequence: TGTGCCAGCAGCCTTCAAAGGGCGGGAACTTACAATGAGCAGTTCTTC. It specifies CASSLQRAGTYNEQFF.

The CDR3 here is CASSQTAGSSYNEQFF. CDR3 coding DNA: TGCGCCAGCAGCCAAACAGCGGGGAGCTCCTACAATGAGCAGTTCTTC. The chain couples TRBV4-3 to TRBJ2-1; 7 nucleotides align to TRBD2. This CDR3 region has 16 residues. Germline values: CDR1 LGHNA, CDR2 YSLEER. Trimming at V came to 2 bases and at J to 0 bases, leaving 4 bases not matched to a gene.

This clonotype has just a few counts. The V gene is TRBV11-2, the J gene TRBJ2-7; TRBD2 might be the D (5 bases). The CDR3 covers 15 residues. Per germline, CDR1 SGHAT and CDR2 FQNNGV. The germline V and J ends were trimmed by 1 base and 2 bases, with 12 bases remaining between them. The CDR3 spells CASSLGTSPTYEQYF. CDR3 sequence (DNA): TGTGCCAGCAGCTTAGGGACTTCCCCAACCTACGAGCAGTACTTC.

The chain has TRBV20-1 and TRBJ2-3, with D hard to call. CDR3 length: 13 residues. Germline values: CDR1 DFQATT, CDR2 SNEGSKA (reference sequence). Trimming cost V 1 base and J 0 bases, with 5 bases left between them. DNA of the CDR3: TGCAGTGCTAGAGTTGGGAGCACAGATACGCAGTATTTT. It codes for CSARVGSTDTQYF.

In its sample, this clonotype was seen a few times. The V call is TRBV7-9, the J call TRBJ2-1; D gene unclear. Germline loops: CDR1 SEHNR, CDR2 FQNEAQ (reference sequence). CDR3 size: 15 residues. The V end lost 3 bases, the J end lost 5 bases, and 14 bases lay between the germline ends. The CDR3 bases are TGTGCCAGCAGCTTGTTTATGACGGATAACAATGAGCAGTTCTTC. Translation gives CASSLFMTDNNEQFF.

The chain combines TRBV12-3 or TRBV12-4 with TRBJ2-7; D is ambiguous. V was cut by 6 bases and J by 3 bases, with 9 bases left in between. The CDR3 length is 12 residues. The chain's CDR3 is CASRPDGYEQYF. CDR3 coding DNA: TGTGCCAGCAGACCCGACGGCTACGAGCAGTACTTC.

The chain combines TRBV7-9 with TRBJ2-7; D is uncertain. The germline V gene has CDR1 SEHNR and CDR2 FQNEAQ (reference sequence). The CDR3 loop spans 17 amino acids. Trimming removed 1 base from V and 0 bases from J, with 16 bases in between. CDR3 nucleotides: TGTGCCAGCAGCTTAGGGTTCTCCGGACCGAGCTCCTACGAGCAGTACTTC. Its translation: CASSLGFSGPSSYEQYF.

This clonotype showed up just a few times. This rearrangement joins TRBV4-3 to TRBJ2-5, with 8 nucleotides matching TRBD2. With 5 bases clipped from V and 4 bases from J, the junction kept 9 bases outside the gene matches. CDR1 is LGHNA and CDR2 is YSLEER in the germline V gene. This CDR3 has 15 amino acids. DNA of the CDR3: TGCGCCAGCAGCAGATCGGGGGGGGTAGGAGAGACCCAGTACTTC. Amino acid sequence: CASSRSGGVGETQYF.

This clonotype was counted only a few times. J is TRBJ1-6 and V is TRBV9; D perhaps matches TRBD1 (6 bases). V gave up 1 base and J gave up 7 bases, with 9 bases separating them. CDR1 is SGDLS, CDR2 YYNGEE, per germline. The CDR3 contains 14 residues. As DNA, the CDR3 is TGTGCCAGCAGCGTACGGACAGACAATTCACCCCTCCACTTT. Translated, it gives CASSVRTDNSPLHF.

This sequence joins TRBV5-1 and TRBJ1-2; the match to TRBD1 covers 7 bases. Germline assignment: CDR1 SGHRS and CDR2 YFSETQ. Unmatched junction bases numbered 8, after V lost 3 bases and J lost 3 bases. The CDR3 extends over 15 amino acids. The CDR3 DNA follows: TGCGCCAGCAGCTCCCGACAGGGATCAGACTATGGCTACACCTTC. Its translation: CASSSRQGSDYGYTF.

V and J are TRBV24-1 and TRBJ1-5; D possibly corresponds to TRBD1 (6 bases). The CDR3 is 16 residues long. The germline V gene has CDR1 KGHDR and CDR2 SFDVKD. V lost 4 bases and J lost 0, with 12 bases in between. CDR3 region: CATSDSGTNSNQPQHF. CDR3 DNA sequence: TGTGCCACCAGTGACTCCGGGACAAATAGCAATCAGCCCCAGCATTTT.